This is a list of T cell receptor beta chains from one sample in a study of cytomegalovirus exposure and HLA in healthy donors. The method was immunoSEQ multiplex PCR; TCRdb's version includes in-frame clones alone and lacks a portion of them. This sample contains approximately 110,000 clones. Material: PBMCs. These receptors originate from a man in his fifties in good health and CMV-seronegative. Both conserved end residues are part of each CDR3. The D gene is left open where the match is weak.

cdr3_aa	cdr3_nt	d_call	j_call	v_call
CASSYVTGSSGNTIYF	TGTGCCAGCAGTTATGTCACAGGTTCCTCTGGAAACACCATATATTTT	.	TRBJ1-3	TRBV6-6
CAWSVLLGGNKAFF	TGTGCCTGGAGTGTACTTTTAGGGGGCAATAAAGCTTTCTTT	TRBD1	TRBJ1-1	TRBV30
CSGGTGGRETQYF	TGCAGCGGTGGGACAGGGGGCCGTGAGACCCAGTACTTC	TRBD1	TRBJ2-5	TRBV29-1
CASSPTLGTGTTEDFF	TGTGCCAGCTCACCGACTCTCGGGACAGGGACCACTGAAGATTTCTTT	TRBD1	TRBJ1-1	TRBV18
CASSRLASTSNEQFF	TGTGCCAGTAGTAGACTAGCGTCAACCTCCAATGAGCAGTTCTTC	TRBD2	TRBJ2-1	TRBV19
CASSYLGGQGLTTNEKLFF	TGTGCCAGCAGCTACCTCGGGGGACAGGGCCTTACAACTAATGAAAAACTGTTTTTT	TRBD1	TRBJ1-4	TRBV13
CASSLTGLRPEQYF	TGCGCCAGCAGCCTGACAGGGCTCCGACCCGAGCAGTACTTC	TRBD1	TRBJ2-7	TRBV5-1
CASSEFFAYANEKLFF	TGTGCCAGCAGTGAGTTTTTCGCGTATGCTAATGAAAAACTGTTTTTT	.	TRBJ1-4	TRBV6-1
CASSAEQAANTEAFF	TGTGCCAGCAGTGCCGAACAGGCGGCGAACACTGAAGCTTTCTTT	.	TRBJ1-1	TRBV6-1
CASSTTDSQETQYF	TGCGCCAGCAGCACCACGGACAGCCAAGAGACCCAGTACTTC	.	TRBJ2-5	TRBV5-1
CASSTQGDNSPLHF	TGTGCCAGTAGTACACAGGGTGACAATTCACCCCTCCACTTT	.	TRBJ1-6	TRBV19
CASSLEAPSGVDTQYF	TGTGCCAGCAGCTTAGAGGCGCCTAGCGGAGTAGATACGCAGTATTTT	TRBD2	TRBJ2-3	TRBV11-2
CASSDAAGQFYQPQHF	TGTGCCAGCAGTGACGCCGCCGGACAGTTTTATCAGCCCCAGCATTTT	.	TRBJ1-5	TRBV6-1
CASSLGTYFYTGELFF	TGTGCCAGCAGCTTGGGGACTTATTTTTACACCGGGGAGCTGTTTTTT	.	TRBJ2-2	TRBV5-4
CASSLVPSGEQYF	TGCGCCAGCAGCTTGGTCCCGTCGGGCGAGCAGTACTTC	.	TRBJ2-7	TRBV5-1
CASSLAEGLADTQYF	TGTGCCAGCAGCTTGGCAGAGGGACTAGCAGATACGCAGTATTTT	TRBD2	TRBJ2-3	TRBV5-4
CASSSGLAGGTSTDTQYF	TGTGCCAGCAGCTCCGGACTAGCGGGGGGAACTAGCACAGATACGCAGTATTTT	TRBD2	TRBJ2-3	TRBV7-2
CASRTARGSQPQHF	TGTGCCAGCAGGACGGCTAGGGGAAGTCAGCCCCAGCATTTT	.	TRBJ1-5	TRBV2
CASSPTQGPQGYTF	TGTGCCAGCTCACCAACCCAGGGGCCTCAGGGCTACACCTTC	.	TRBJ1-2	TRBV18
CASSQDWQGKYYNSPLHF	TGCGCCAGCAGCCAAGATTGGCAGGGAAAGTACTATAATTCACCCCTCCACTTT	.	TRBJ1-6	TRBV4-1
CASRGIAGGFNEQFF	TGTGCCAGCAGGGGGATAGCGGGGGGTTTCAATGAGCAGTTCTTC	TRBD2	TRBJ2-1	TRBV7-2
CASSRYTQRTSGRESDTQYF	TGCGCCAGCAGCCGTTACACACAAAGGACTAGCGGGAGAGAGTCAGATACGCAGTATTTT	TRBD2	TRBJ2-3	TRBV4-3
CASSLGLELETQYF	TGCGCCAGCAGCTTGGGCCTGGAGTTAGAGACCCAGTACTTC	.	TRBJ2-5	TRBV5-1
CASSFGTAPYNEQFF	TGTGCCAGCAGCTTCGGGACAGCCCCCTACAATGAGCAGTTCTTC	TRBD1	TRBJ2-1	TRBV7-2
CASSLGTSARGELFF	TGTGCCAGCAGCTTAGGGACTAGCGCTCGGGGGGAGCTGTTTTTT	TRBD2	TRBJ2-2	TRBV7-6
CASSEGIGQGQRYGYTF	TGTGCCAGCAGTGAAGGCATCGGACAGGGCCAGCGCTATGGCTACACCTTC	TRBD1	TRBJ1-2	TRBV6-1
CASSRGTGEETQYF	TGTGCCAGCAGCCGAGGGACAGGGGAAGAGACCCAGTACTTC	TRBD1	TRBJ2-5	TRBV7-2
CASSASTSGGSSTQYF	TGTGCCAGCAGCGCATCGACTAGCGGGGGGTCGAGCACGCAGTATTTT	TRBD2	TRBJ2-3	TRBV9
CATRGTVNTGELFF	TGTGCCACCCGAGGGACAGTAAACACCGGGGAGCTGTTTTTT	TRBD1	TRBJ2-2	TRBV19
CASSLIGQHTGELFF	TGCGCCAGCAGCTTGATAGGACAGCACACCGGGGAGCTGTTTTTT	.	TRBJ2-2	TRBV5-1
CASSHRGNSGANVLTF	TGTGCCAGCAGCCACCGGGGGAACTCTGGGGCCAACGTCCTGACTTTC	.	TRBJ2-6	TRBV7-3
CSVEPDRPHLYGYTF	TGCAGCGTTGAACCGGACAGGCCACATCTCTATGGCTACACCTTC	TRBD1	TRBJ1-2	TRBV29-1
CASSLTYRHTEAFF	TGTGCCAGCAGCTTGACATACAGGCACACTGAAGCTTTCTTT	.	TRBJ1-1	TRBV5-4
CASARTGTYEQYF	TGTGCCAGTGCGCGGACAGGTACCTACGAGCAGTACTTC	TRBD1	TRBJ2-7	TRBV19
CASSLAGRGGLAYEQYF	TGTGCCAGCAGCTTAGCTGGCAGGGGGGGACTAGCCTACGAGCAGTACTTC	.	TRBJ2-7	TRBV11-3
CASSGTGPNYGYTF	TGTGCCAGTAGCGGGACAGGGCCTAACTATGGCTACACCTTC	TRBD1	TRBJ1-2	TRBV19
CASSQASRGSGNTIYF	TGCGCCAGCAGCCAAGCATCTCGGGGGTCTGGAAACACCATATATTTT	.	TRBJ1-3	TRBV4-3
CASSLFSGGANEQYF	TGTGCCAGCAGTCTCTTTAGCGGGGGGGCGAACGAGCAGTACTTC	TRBD2	TRBJ2-7	TRBV6-5
CASSQESDRLTEAFF	TGCGCCAGCAGCCAAGAGTCTGACAGGCTAACTGAAGCTTTCTTT	.	TRBJ1-1	TRBV4-3
CASSQDQDRYQPQHF	TGCGCCAGCAGCCAAGATCAGGACAGATATCAGCCCCAGCATTTT	.	TRBJ1-5	TRBV4-1
CASGSIQGSEQFF	TGTGCCAGCGGCTCGATCCAGGGAAGTGAGCAGTTCTTC	.	TRBJ2-1	TRBV2